This TCR beta chain originates from a study of blood T cell repertoires in COVID-19. Study at large: Material from acute and convalescent COVID-19 was sourced from the United States, Italy and Spain. T cells, B-cell-depleted T cells, or PBMCs supplied cDNA or gDNA.

Original data processing: By means of reference gene primer amplification, nucleated cell counts were estimated. Produced via immunoSEQ multiplex PCR; TCRdb's table is partial and in-frame only. The V and J calls and the clone size are those of that table, but D and trimming were determined from the DNA. This sample has some 90,000 clones, with about two thirds found just once. Germline values: CDR1 KGHSH, CDR2 LQKENI. The CDR3 totals 18 residues. Trimming at V came to 3 bases and at J to 0 bases, leaving 8 bases not matched to a gene. The source of this sequence is a woman aged 55-69 years in a cohort sampled during active or convalescent COVID-19. This chain connects TRBV18 to TRBJ2-6; 7 bases fit TRBD1. Sequencing was performed on peripheral blood. The CDR3 DNA reads as TGTGCCAGCTCACCTGGGACAGTCTTTATCTCTGGGGCCAACGTCCTGACTTTC. This encodes CASSPGTVFISGANVLTF.